This T cell receptor beta chain originates from a study of T cells in Graves' hyperthyroidism and ophthalmopathy. Concerning this clonotype: The antigen is unknown.

The CDR3 regions of TCR beta were amplified from RNA transcripts. The HTBI primer set drove a first-round RT-PCR of the TCR CDR3. From the multiplex PCR reads, TCRdb called clonotypes with MiXCR, one entry per CDR3 protein. The table records 610,000 or so distinct CDR3 sequences, 35% to 55% of them present only once. Over 18 months, lack of ophthalmopathy progression marked Graves' hyperthyroidism as stable. Regarding the study as a whole: By a 13 V-J model, ophthalmopathy was set apart from stable hyperthyroidism. Before onset, by a median of approximately 6.8 months, the model predicted ophthalmopathy.

The TCR sequence derives from a woman aged 18 to 35 with Graves' hyperthyroidism. Sample: peripheral blood or thyroid tissue (not recorded which).

CDR3 nucleotides: TGTGCCACCAGCAGACGTACAGGGTTTGGGGAAAAACTGTTTTTT. This codes for CATSRRTGFGEKLFF. The V call is TRBV15, the J call TRBJ1-4; weak D call: TRBD1 (6 bases). The V and J ends lost 2 bases and 8 bases respectively, with 15 bases between them. The length of the CDR3 is 15 residues. Germline CDR1 is LNHNV and CDR2 is YYDKDF (reference sequence).